This T cell receptor beta chain was identified in a study of shared clonotypes between healthy human individuals. Study context: CD8 memory received one plate per donor, CD8 naive two, CD4 memory three and CD4 naive three. The study, taken as a whole, reports: Clonotypes that were shared across a few donors made up around 5.5% of naive CD4 clonotypes.

Assay: immunoSEQ multiplex PCR; the TCRdb copy retains only in-frame clones and omits some. Of hundreds of thousands of clones in the sample, about three quarters are singletons; the top ten hold roughly 1.8%. In regard to this clone: The antigen is not known.

The sequencing input was memory CD4+ T cells sorted from blood. The subset: CD45RA-negative fraction. This clonotype originated in a woman aged 30 to 39 in good health.

The CDR3 nucleotides read TGTGCCAGCAACATGGACAGGGCCAAAAACATTCAGTACTTC. Protein: CASNMDRAKNIQYF. V is TRBV6-1 and J is TRBJ2-4; 7 nucleotides agree with TRBD1. Trimming took 7 bases from V and 1 from J; bases not matched to a gene: 4. The CDR3 sequence is 14 residues long. The V gene's germline CDR1 is MNHNS and CDR2 SASEGT.